Here is one TCR beta chain with its context. These data are taken from a study of blood T cell repertoires in COVID-19. Study summary: The United States, Italy and Spain provided the acute and convalescent COVID-19 samples.

Followed over time, Seattle patients had been enrolled while infection was active. Original processing methods: How many nucleated cells were present was estimated from reference gene primer amplification. Assay: immunoSEQ multiplex PCR; the TCRdb copy retains only in-frame clones and omits some. Clone size and V and J calls were adopted from that table, with D and trimming inferred from the DNA. The sample includes 200,000 to 250,000 clones, roughly 90% seen only once; the top ten take about 0.8%. Sequencing was performed on peripheral blood. This TCR was sampled from a man aged 55 to 70 with COVID-19, enrolled during active disease.

The CDR3 DNA reads TGTGCCACCAGTGACCCAGCTGACAACTACGAGCAGTACTTC. Translating gives CATSDPADNYEQYF. The V gene is TRBV24-1, the J gene TRBJ2-7; D ambiguous. Trimming left V 4 bases short and J 3 bases short, with 12 bases between. The CDR3 extends over 14 amino acids. Per the germline V gene, CDR1 is KGHDR and CDR2 is SFDVKD.